These T cell receptor beta chains were read from a single sample in a study of regulatory T cells in long-lasting Graves disease. Each CDR3 protein is one row after TCRdb ran MiXCR on the multiplex PCR reads. The data contain 620,000 or so distinct CDR3 sequences, about 15% of them singletons. These same data were also listed under a study on T cells in Graves' hyperthyroidism and ophthalmopathy.

Source: peripheral blood mononuclear cells (PBMCs), taken at new diagnosis, from a patient treated with antithyroid drugs. Receptors originate from a woman younger than 45 with Graves disease. Both conserved end residues are part of each CDR3. The order of the fields is clone size, D gene, V gene, J gene, CDR3 protein, CDR3 DNA. The D gene is left open where the match is weak. Size is stated for part of the rows, as once, few or many counts, or as a class when the clone is expanded.

size: many; D: -; V: TRBV7-9; J: TRBJ2-1; CDR3: CASSLEGSKYEQFF; DNA: TGTGCCAGCAGCTTAGAAGGATCCAAATATGAGCAGTTCTTC
size: many; D: TRBD2; V: TRBV14; J: TRBJ2-1; CDR3: CASSHWTSGLYNEQFF; DNA: TGTGCCAGCAGCCATTGGACTAGCGGGTTGTACAATGAGCAGTTCTTC
size: few; D: TRBD2; V: TRBV6-2/TRBV6-3; J: TRBJ2-3; CDR3: CASSYSGSLVYF; DNA: TGTGCCAGCAGTTATAGCGGGAGTTTGGTGTATTTT
size: many; D: -; V: TRBV10-3; J: TRBJ1-1; CDR3: CAISESLAANTEAFF; DNA: TGTGCCATCAGTGAGTCGTTGGCGGCGAACACTGAAGCTTTCTTT
size: -; D: TRBD2; V: TRBV27; J: TRBJ2-1; CDR3: CASSSPLLAGPYNEQFF; DNA: TGTGCCAGCAGTTCTCCCCTCCTAGCGGGCCCCTACAATGAGCAGTTCTTC
size: -; D: -; V: TRBV4-1; J: TRBJ2-1; CDR3: CASSQPKISSEQFF; DNA: TGCGCCAGCAGCCAACCCAAGATTAGCAGTGAGCAGTTCTTC
size: -; D: -; V: TRBV19; J: TRBJ2-7; CDR3: CASRRRDSAYEQYF; DNA: TGTGCCAGTAGGAGGAGGGATTCGGCCTACGAGCAGTACTTC
size: few; D: TRBD1; V: TRBV7-2; J: TRBJ2-7; CDR3: CASSLDRDRFNYEQYF; DNA: TGTGCCAGCAGCTTAGACCGGGACAGGTTCAACTACGAGCAGTACTTC
size: once; D: -; V: TRBV19; J: TRBJ1-5; CDR3: CASSIPGGYQPQHF; DNA: TGTGCCAGTAGTATACCTGGGGGCTATCAGCCCCAGCATTTT
size: -; D: TRBD1; V: TRBV29-1; J: TRBJ2-7; CDR3: CSVEVTGNEQYF; DNA: TGCAGCGTTGAGGTGACAGGGAACGAGCAGTACTTC
size: many; D: -; V: TRBV5-6; J: TRBJ2-7; CDR3: CASSATQGSYEQYF; DNA: TGTGCCAGCAGCGCCACACAGGGATCCTACGAGCAGTACTTC
size: few; D: -; V: TRBV25-1; J: TRBJ1-6; CDR3: CASSESLGASPLHF; DNA: TGTGCCAGCAGTGAGTCCCTTGGGGCTTCACCCCTCCACTTT
size: few; D: TRBD2; V: TRBV30; J: TRBJ2-7; CDR3: CAWAFSGSGYEQYF; DNA: TGTGCCTGGGCCTTTAGCGGGAGTGGATACGAGCAGTACTTC
size: -; D: TRBD2; V: TRBV3-1; J: TRBJ2-1; CDR3: CASSQDATVAGENEQFF; DNA: TGTGCCAGCAGCCAAGACGCCACAGTAGCGGGAGAGAATGAGCAGTTCTTC
size: -; D: TRBD1; V: TRBV12-3/TRBV12-4; J: TRBJ2-7; CDR3: CASRRQGSDVYEQYF; DNA: TGTGCCAGCAGACGACAGGGGTCAGACGTGTATGAGCAGTACTTC
size: many; D: -; V: TRBV20-1; J: TRBJ1-1; CDR3: CSARYLGGRLMNTEAFF; DNA: TGCAGTGCTAGGTACTTAGGTGGTCGGCTTATGAACACTGAAGCTTTCTTT
size: many; D: TRBD1; V: TRBV20-1; J: TRBJ1-2; CDR3: CSARAQGARGYTF; DNA: TGCAGTGCTAGAGCCCAGGGGGCGCGTGGCTACACCTTC
size: many; D: TRBD1; V: TRBV9; J: TRBJ1-1; CDR3: CASSITTGKDTEAFF; DNA: TGTGCCAGCAGCATAACGACAGGGAAGGACACTGAAGCTTTCTTT
size: many; D: TRBD2; V: TRBV3-1; J: TRBJ2-1; CDR3: CASSQIYQTSGSGQFF; DNA: TGTGCCAGCAGCCAAATATACCAAACTAGCGGGAGTGGGCAGTTCTTC
size: few; D: TRBD1; V: TRBV7-8; J: TRBJ2-3; CDR3: CASRPTGGRGTDTQYF; DNA: TGTGCCAGCAGACCAACAGGGGGAAGAGGCACAGATACGCAGTATTTT
size: -; D: TRBD1; V: TRBV5-6; J: TRBJ1-4; CDR3: CASSVTGQGIVEKLFF; DNA: TGTGCCAGCAGCGTGACGGGACAGGGAATCGTTGAAAAACTGTTTTTT
size: many; D: -; V: TRBV6-1; J: TRBJ2-7; CDR3: CASSEVPSYEQYF; DNA: TGTGCCAGCAGTGAAGTTCCCTCCTACGAGCAGTACTTC
size: many; D: -; V: TRBV5-1; J: TRBJ2-5; CDR3: CASSLQAGVETQYF; DNA: TGCGCCAGCAGCTTGCAGGCAGGTGTTGAGACCCAGTACTTC
size: many; D: TRBD1; V: TRBV6-9; J: TRBJ2-7; CDR3: CASSYVGTGISYEQYF; DNA: TGTGCCAGCAGTTACGTCGGGACAGGCATCTCCTACGAGCAGTACTTC
size: -; D: TRBD2; V: TRBV24-1; J: TRBJ2-3; CDR3: CATSDKGLGSDTQYF; DNA: TGTGCCACCAGTGACAAGGGACTAGGGTCAGATACGCAGTATTTT
size: few; D: -; V: TRBV5-4; J: TRBJ2-7; CDR3: CASTHSGVTYEQYF; DNA: TGTGCCAGCACCCACTCGGGGGTAACCTACGAGCAGTACTTC
size: -; D: -; V: TRBV12-3/TRBV12-4; J: TRBJ2-7; CDR3: CASSGTVGSYEQYF; DNA: TGTGCCAGCAGTGGGACGGTGGGCTCCTACGAGCAGTACTTC
size: -; D: TRBD1; V: TRBV2; J: TRBJ2-7; CDR3: CASSSPAQGANRSLSYEQCF; DNA: TGTGCCAGCAGTTCACCCGCTCAGGGGGCGAACAGATCCCTCTCCTACGAGCAGTGCTTC
size: few; D: -; V: TRBV29-1; J: TRBJ2-3; CDR3: CSAPGGSGTTDTQYF; DNA: TGCAGCGCGCCGGGGGGCAGCGGGACCACAGATACGCAGTATTTT
size: -; D: -; V: TRBV27; J: TRBJ2-6; CDR3: CASSLKKINRVFSGANVLTF; DNA: TGTGCCAGCAGTTTAAAAAAAATTAACAGGGTTTTCTCTGGGGCCAACGTCCTGACTTTC
size: few; D: TRBD2; V: TRBV30; J: TRBJ2-7; CDR3: CAWSRRASRGVHEQYF; DNA: TGTGCCTGGAGCCGCAGGGCCAGTCGGGGGGTCCACGAGCAGTACTTC
size: many; D: -; V: TRBV25-1; J: TRBJ2-5; CDR3: CASSDQTQETQYF; DNA: TGTGCCAGCAGTGATCAGACCCAAGAGACCCAGTACTTC
size: few; D: TRBD1; V: TRBV7-9; J: TRBJ1-3; CDR3: CASSPTGGQGAGNTIYF; DNA: TGTGCCAGCAGCCCGACGGGGGGACAGGGGGCTGGAAACACCATATATTTT
size: few; D: TRBD2; V: TRBV6-2/TRBV6-3; J: TRBJ2-1; CDR3: CASSYHSGSYNEQFF; DNA: TGTGCCAGCAGTTACCATAGCGGGTCCTACAATGAGCAGTTCTTC
size: few; D: TRBD2; V: TRBV9; J: TRBJ2-3; CDR3: CASSAMAGLAGGTDTQYF; DNA: TGTGCCAGCAGCGCCATGGCAGGACTAGCGGGAGGCACAGATACGCAGTATTTT
size: -; D: -; V: TRBV20-1; J: TRBJ2-7; CDR3: CSASSSNTYEQYF; DNA: TGCAGTGCTAGCTCCAGCAACACCTACGAGCAGTACTTC
size: -; D: -; V: TRBV5-4; J: TRBJ2-3; CDR3: CASSLPSVTQYF; DNA: TGTGCCAGCAGCTTGCCCTCAGTTACGCAGTATTTT
size: -; D: -; V: TRBV11-1; J: TRBJ1-1; CDR3: CASSLTPGTGNTEAFF; DNA: TGTGCCAGCAGCTTAACTCCTGGGACGGGGAACACTGAAGCTTTCTTT
size: -; D: -; V: TRBV5-1; J: TRBJ1-6; CDR3: CASSQIPSQTLHF; DNA: TGCGCCAGCAGCCAAATCCCCTCTCAAACCCTCCACTTT
size: many; D: -; V: TRBV7-8; J: TRBJ2-6; CDR3: CASSLFQTGANVLTF; DNA: TGTGCCAGCAGCTTATTCCAGACTGGGGCCAACGTCCTGACTTTC
size: many; D: -; V: TRBV2; J: TRBJ1-6; CDR3: CASSGVQGSPLHF; DNA: TGTGCCAGCAGTGGAGTTCAAGGATCACCCCTCCACTTT
size: few; D: TRBD2; V: TRBV6-5; J: TRBJ2-2; CDR3: CASSYSLAGTGELFF; DNA: TGTGCCAGCAGTTACTCACTAGCGGGAACCGGGGAGCTGTTTTTT
size: few; D: TRBD1; V: TRBV10-3; J: TRBJ1-1; CDR3: CAISDPGQANTEAFF; DNA: TGTGCCATCAGTGATCCGGGACAGGCAAACACTGAAGCTTTCTTT
size: few; D: -; V: TRBV18; J: TRBJ2-7; CDR3: CATSSYHSYEQYF; DNA: TGTGCCACCTCAAGCTACCACTCCTACGAGCAGTACTTC
size: few; D: TRBD2; V: TRBV7-3; J: TRBJ2-3; CDR3: CASTPPGTTSTDTQYF; DNA: TGTGCCAGCACCCCACCCGGGACTACTAGCACAGATACGCAGTATTTT
size: few; D: TRBD2; V: TRBV27; J: TRBJ2-7; CDR3: CASSSGTSTYYEQYF; DNA: TGTGCCAGCAGTTCAGGGACTAGCACGTACTACGAGCAGTACTTC
size: -; D: -; V: TRBV5-6; J: TRBJ1-3; CDR3: CASSFRDGYGNTIYF; DNA: TGTGCCAGCAGCTTCCGTGATGGGTATGGAAACACCATATATTTT
size: many; D: -; V: TRBV15; J: TRBJ2-7; CDR3: CATSRDRRDRSYEQYF; DNA: TGTGCCACCAGCAGAGATCGAAGGGACCGCTCCTACGAGCAGTACTTC
size: -; D: TRBD2; V: TRBV6-2/TRBV6-3; J: TRBJ2-1; CDR3: CAAERASGTNEQFF; DNA: TGTGCGGCCGAGAGGGCTAGCGGGACCAATGAGCAGTTCTTC
size: many; D: TRBD2; V: TRBV7-2; J: TRBJ2-2; CDR3: CASSLSLAGGLGELFF; DNA: TGTGCCAGCAGCTTATCGTTAGCGGGAGGGCTGGGGGAGCTGTTTTTT
size: -; D: TRBD1; V: TRBV29-1; J: TRBJ1-2; CDR3: CSVLGQGLDSYTF; DNA: TGCAGCGTTTTAGGACAGGGTCTGGATAGCTACACCTTC